This T cell receptor beta chain comes out of a study of blood T cell repertoires in COVID-19. On the study more broadly: T cells, B-cell-depleted T cells, or PBMCs supplied cDNA or gDNA.

Per the original data handling: Scientists estimated how many nucleated cells there were by amplifying reference gene primers. Clones were read by immunoSEQ multiplex PCR, and TCRdb kept only the in-frame ones, dropping some. From that table come the V and J calls and clone size; the DNA was used to work out D and trimming. Of roughly 250,000 clones in the sample, 85% to 90% were seen once. Trimming stripped 6 bases from V and 6 bases from J, with 9 bases between. CDR3 length: 12 amino acids. The V call is TRBV12-3 or TRBV12-4, the J call TRBJ1-5; tentatively, D is TRBD1 (6 bases). This clonotype was sampled from a woman aged 40 to 49 with acute or convalescent COVID-19. Input material: peripheral blood. In nucleotides, the CDR3 is TGTGCCAGCAGGCAGGGGAGTCAGCCCCAGCATTTT. It yields the protein CASRQGSQPQHF.